The 3 T cell receptor beta chains reported below all come from one sample, sequenced in a study of early T cells in non-severe SARS-CoV-2 infection. TCRdb itself ran the 5' RACE reads through MiXCR, one entry per CDR3 protein. The table includes about 34,000 distinct CDR3 sequences, over 5% detected once. The sequenced material came from whole blood. These receptors were obtained from an adult who was a healthcare worker with PCR-confirmed SARS-CoV-2 infection or an uninfected control (not recorded which).

This clonotype was seen many times. The chain links TRBV10-3 to TRBJ1-3; D not resolved. The CDR3 runs to 12 residues. The V gene lost 6 bases and the J gene lost 1 base, with 4 bases spanning the gap. Germline-derived CDR1 and CDR2 are ENHRY and SYGVKD. Here the CDR3 DNA reads TGTGCCATCAGGGCGTCTGGAAACACCATATATTTT. It specifies CAIRASGNTIYF.

This sequence joins TRBV6-4 and TRBJ2-3; 14 bases match TRBD2. The CDR3 covers 15 residues. From germline, CDR1 is MRHNA and CDR2 SNTAGT. V shed 4 bases and J 4 bases; nucleotides not matched to a gene: 1. The CDR3 loop reads CASSGLAGGPDTQYF. The DNA of the CDR3 is TGTGCCAGCAGTGGACTAGCGGGGGGGCCAGATACGCAGTATTTT.

This clonotype was counted many times. The chain uses TRBV18 and TRBJ1-2; 8 positions match TRBD1. V was pared by 3 bases and J by 4 bases, with 10 bases of the junction left unmatched. The CDR3 spans 16 residues. Germline assignment: CDR1 KGHSH and CDR2 LQKENI. The CDR3 DNA reads as TGTGCCAGCTCACCGAAAGAGACAGGGGCCCGCTATGGCTACACCTTC. Translating it yields CASSPKETGARYGYTF.